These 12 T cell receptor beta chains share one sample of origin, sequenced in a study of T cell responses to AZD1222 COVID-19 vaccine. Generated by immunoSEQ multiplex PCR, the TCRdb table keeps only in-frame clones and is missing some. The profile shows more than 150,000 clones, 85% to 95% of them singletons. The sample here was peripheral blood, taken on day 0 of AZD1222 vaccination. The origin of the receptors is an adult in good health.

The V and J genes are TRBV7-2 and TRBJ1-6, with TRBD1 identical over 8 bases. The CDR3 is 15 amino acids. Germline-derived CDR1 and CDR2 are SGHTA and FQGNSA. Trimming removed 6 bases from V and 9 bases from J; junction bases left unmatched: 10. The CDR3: CASSLVGDRPSPLHF. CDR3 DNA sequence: TGTGCCAGCAGTCTAGTAGGGGACAGGCCTTCACCCCTCCACTTT. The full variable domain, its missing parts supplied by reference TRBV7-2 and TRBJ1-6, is GAGVSQSPSNKVTEKGKDVELRCDPISGHTALYWYRQSLGQGLEFLIYFQGNSAPDKSGLPSDRFSAERTGGSVSTLTIQRTQQEDSAVYLCASSLVGDRPSPLHFGNGTRLTVT.

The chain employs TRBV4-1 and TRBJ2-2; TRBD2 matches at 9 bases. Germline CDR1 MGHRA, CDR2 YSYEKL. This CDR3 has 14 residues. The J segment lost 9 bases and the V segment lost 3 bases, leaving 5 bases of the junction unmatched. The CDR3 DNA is TGCGCCAGCAGCCAGAGCGGGAGGTACAGGGAGCTGTTTTTT. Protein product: CASSQSGRYRELFF.

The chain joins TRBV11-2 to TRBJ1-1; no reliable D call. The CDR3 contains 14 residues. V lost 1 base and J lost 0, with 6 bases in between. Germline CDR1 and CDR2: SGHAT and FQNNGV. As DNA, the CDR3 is TGTGCCAGCAGCTTAGCACTTTTGAACACTGAAGCTTTCTTT. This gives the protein CASSLALLNTEAFF.

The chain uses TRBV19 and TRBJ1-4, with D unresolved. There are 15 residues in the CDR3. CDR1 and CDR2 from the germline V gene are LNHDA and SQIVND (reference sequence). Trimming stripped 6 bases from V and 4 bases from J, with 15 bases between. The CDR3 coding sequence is TGTGCCAGTAGCCCCCGATGGGCGCTTAATGAAAAACTGTTTTTT. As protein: CASSPRWALNEKLFF.

CDR3 DNA sequence: TGTGCCAGTAGTTTGACACACCGATACAAAAACATTCAGTACTTC. The encoded protein is CASSLTHRYKNIQYF. J is TRBJ2-4 and V is TRBV19; no definite D call. The CDR3 consists of 15 residues. The germline V gene has CDR1 LNHDA and CDR2 SQIVND (reference sequence). V lost 5 bases, J lost 3 bases, and 14 bases lay in between.

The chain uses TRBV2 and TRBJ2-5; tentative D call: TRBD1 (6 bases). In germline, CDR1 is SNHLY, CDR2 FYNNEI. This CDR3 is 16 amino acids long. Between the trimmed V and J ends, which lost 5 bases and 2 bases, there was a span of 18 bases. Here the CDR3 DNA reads TGTGCCAGCAGTCTCCCCCGGGACAAAAAACAAGAGACCCAGTACTTC. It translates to CASSLPRDKKQETQYF.

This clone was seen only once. CDR3 in DNA: TGTGCCAGCAGTGAAGGCTGGACAGGGTCCAATGAGCAGTTCTTC. As protein: CASSEGWTGSNEQFF. The chain uses TRBV6-1 and TRBJ2-1; 8 positions agree with TRBD1. The trim removed 1 base at V and 6 bases at J, leaving 5 bases unmatched. The germline V gene encodes CDR1 MNHNS and CDR2 SASEGT. The CDR3 consists of 15 residues.

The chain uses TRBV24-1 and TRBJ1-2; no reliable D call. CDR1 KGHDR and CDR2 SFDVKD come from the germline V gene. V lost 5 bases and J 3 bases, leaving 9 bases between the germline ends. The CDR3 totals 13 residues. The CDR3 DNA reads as TGTGCCACCAGTGGAAGACCAGACTATGGCTACACCTTC. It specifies CATSGRPDYGYTF.

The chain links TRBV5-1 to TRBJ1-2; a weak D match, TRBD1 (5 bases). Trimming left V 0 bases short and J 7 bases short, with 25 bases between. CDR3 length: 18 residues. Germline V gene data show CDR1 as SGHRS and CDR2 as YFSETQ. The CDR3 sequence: CASSLAVGSPFNRGGYTF. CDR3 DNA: TGCGCCAGCAGCTTGGCCGTTGGCAGCCCTTTTAATAGGGGTGGCTACACCTTC.

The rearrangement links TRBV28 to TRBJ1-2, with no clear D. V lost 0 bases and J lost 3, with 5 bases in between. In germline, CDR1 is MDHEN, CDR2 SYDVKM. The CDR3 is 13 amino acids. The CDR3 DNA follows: TGTGCCAGCAGTTTATGGCAGTACTATGGCTACACCTTC. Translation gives CASSLWQYYGYTF.

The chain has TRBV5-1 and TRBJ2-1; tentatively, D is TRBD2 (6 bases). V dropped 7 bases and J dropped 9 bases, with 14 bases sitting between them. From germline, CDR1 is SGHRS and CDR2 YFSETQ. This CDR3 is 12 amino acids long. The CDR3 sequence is CASRQSEGEQFF. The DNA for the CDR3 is TGCGCCAGCCGCCAGTCGGAGGGTGAGCAGTTCTTC. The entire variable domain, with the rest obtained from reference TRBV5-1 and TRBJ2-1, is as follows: KAGVTQTPRYLIKTRGQQVTLSCSPISGHRSVSWYQQTPGQGLQFLFEYFSETQRNKGNFPGRFSGRQFSNSRSEMNVSTLELGDSALYLCASRQSEGEQFFGPGTRLTVL.

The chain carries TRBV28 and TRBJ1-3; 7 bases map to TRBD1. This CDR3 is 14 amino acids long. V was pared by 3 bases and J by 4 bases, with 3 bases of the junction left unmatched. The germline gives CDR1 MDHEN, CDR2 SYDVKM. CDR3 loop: CASSFWDRGNTIYF. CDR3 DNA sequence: TGTGCCAGCAGTTTCTGGGACAGAGGAAACACCATATATTTT.